The TCR beta chain described here comes from a study of cytomegalovirus exposure and HLA in healthy donors. Whole-study results and caveats: HLA-A and HLA-B allele assignments for most subjects were reportedly predicted accurately using TCR beta sequences. When analyzed later, a missense DCLRE1C variant was found to be linked to TCR beta V- and J-gene trimming.

About this clone: Its antigen is not known.

Both 60 Vbeta primers and 13 Jbeta primers went into the PCR. TCRdb's copy holds only in-frame clones and misses some; the assay was immunoSEQ multiplex PCR. The data show hundreds of thousands of clones, 60% to 80% seen once. Looked up from germline, CDR1 is MNHEY and CDR2 is SVGAGI. Trimming left V 4 bases short and J 0 bases short, with 10 bases between. The CDR3 length is 15 residues. The TCR originated in a male donor in good health and CMV-seronegative. The rearrangement uses TRBV6-5 and TRBJ1-3; D is perhaps TRBD1 (5 bases). The material sequenced was PBMCs. In DNA, the CDR3 is TGTGCCAGCAGTTCCCCAGGGCGCTCTGGAAACACCATATATTTT. Its translation is CASSSPGRSGNTIYF.